Listed here are 9 T cell receptor beta chains from one sample, sequenced in a study of low-dose radiotherapy and immunotherapy resistance in tumors. First-strand cDNA used TRAV- and TRBV-specific primers, covering alpha and beta chains. A roughly 19-cycle PCR with a constant-region primer and V-primer adapter amplified TCRs. TCRdb independently ran MiXCR on the reads; one entry per CDR3 protein. This table has about 12,000 distinct CDR3 sequences, around 74% appearing once. Receptors originate from a human donor with advanced metastatic prostate, ovarian, gallbladder or colorectal cancer (not recorded which). This table probably holds off-target reads from a library built for another chain.

This clonotype has a handful of counts. The chain uses TRBV28 and TRBJ2-5, with TRBD1 matching 7 bases. The V and J ends lost 5 bases and 5 bases, in that order; junction bases with no gene match: 8. The CDR3 consists of 14 residues. Germline V gene sequence: CDR1 MDHEN, CDR2 SYDVKM. The CDR3 bases are TGTGCCAGCAGTCTGGGACAGCGGTGGGAGACCCAGTACTTC. This codes for CASSLGQRWETQYF.

The chain carries TRBV5-4 and TRBJ2-7, with D uncertain. Trimming stripped 4 bases from V and 5 bases from J, with 10 bases between. Germline V gene data show CDR1 as SGHNT and CDR2 as YYREEE (reference sequence). The CDR3 has 12 amino acids. As DNA, the CDR3 is TGTGCCAGCAGCGGGTTAACCGACGAGCAGTACTTC. Translating it yields CASSGLTDEQYF.

This chain connects TRBV27 to TRBJ1-2, with D unresolved. This CDR3 has 12 residues. V lost 4 bases, J lost 11 bases, and 14 bases lay in between. Germline assignment: CDR1 MNHEY and CDR2 SMNVEV (reference sequence). For the CDR3, the DNA is TGTGCCAGCAGTTACGATTCGGGGAGATACACCTTC. It is translated as CASSYDSGRYTF.

This clonotype has just a few counts. The rearrangement links TRBV15 to TRBJ1-1; D is uncertain. Germline V gene sequence: CDR1 LNHNV, CDR2 YYDKDF (reference sequence). V was trimmed by 2 bases and J by 1 base, leaving 11 bases between them. The CDR3 runs 15 residues. For the CDR3, the DNA is TGTGCCACCAGCAGATCCTTAGACACGAACACTGAAGCTTTCTTT. This gives the protein CATSRSLDTNTEAFF.

This chain joins TRBV6-5 and TRBJ2-1; 7 bases line up with TRBD1. This CDR3 comprises 13 residues. The germline CDR1 and CDR2 sequences are MNHEY and SVGAGI. The J segment lost 8 bases and the V segment lost 6 bases, leaving 7 bases of the junction unmatched. In DNA form, the CDR3 reads TGTGCCAGCAGCGAAAACAGGGGAGATGAGCAGTTCTTC. It codes for CASSENRGDEQFF.

The chain combines TRBV3-1 with TRBJ2-5; D might be TRBD1 (6 bases). The germline gives CDR1 LGHDT, CDR2 YNNKEL (reference sequence). The V gene lost 6 bases and the J gene lost 5 bases, with 16 bases spanning the gap. This CDR3 spans 14 amino acids. The CDR3 DNA reads TGTGCCAGCAGGCGAGGGGGAGTGGTCGAGACCCAGTACTTC. This translates into CASRRGGVVETQYF.

The chain carries TRBV6-2 or TRBV6-3 and TRBJ2-1, with D unclear. Trimming shortened V by 0 bases and J by 4 bases, and 16 bases separated the two germline ends. Germline CDR1 MNHEY, CDR2 SVGEGT. The CDR3 covers 17 residues. CDR3 region: CASSYSITVERYNEQFF. CDR3 coding DNA: TGTGCCAGCAGTTACTCGATCACCGTAGAAAGATACAATGAGCAGTTCTTC.

The chain joins TRBV26 to TRBJ1-2. TRBV26 is classified as a pseudogene. The CDR3 totals 13 residues. The CDR3 bases are TGTGCCAGCAGTTTCCAACCGAACTATGGCTACACCTTC. It specifies CASSFQPNYGYTF.

This chain joins TRBV19 and TRBJ2-4; possible D gene TRBD2, 5 bases. CDR3 length: 13 residues. Trimming removed 8 bases at V and 8 bases at J, with 16 bases between. Germline V gene data show CDR1 as LNHDA and CDR2 as SQIVND (reference sequence). For the CDR3, the DNA is TGTGCCAGTGGCCTAGATCGGCGGGACATTCAGTACTTC. Its protein is CASGLDRRDIQYF.